The source of this TCR beta chain is a study of monozygotic twins with inflammatory bowel disease. Notes on the study in general: Researchers report that IBD patients shared fewer clonotypes with others than healthy twins, especially amid disease activity. Patients got different immunosuppressive treatments, which may have made their repertoires more variable.

Each donor supplied around 2.5 ml of blood. About this clonotype itself: The antigen is undetermined.

Following a re-call of the 5' RACE reads, TCRdb has one entry per CDR3 protein and lacks DNA. The table lists around 410,000 distinct CDR3 sequences. This CDR3 is 13 amino acids long. Germline-derived CDR1 and CDR2 are SQVTM and ANQGSEA. Sequencing was performed on blood. The receptor was isolated from a human donor with ulcerative colitis or Crohn's disease, or a healthy co-twin of an affected twin (not recorded which). The V gene is TRBV29-1, the J gene TRBJ1-2; TCRdb reports TRBD1, a call that lacks DNA to check it against. The CDR3: CSATGTGAYGYTF.